The rows below give T cell receptor beta chains drawn from one sample of a study of cytomegalovirus exposure and HLA in healthy donors. Produced via immunoSEQ multiplex PCR; TCRdb's table is partial and in-frame only. The sample has some 150,000 clones, roughly 77% seen once. Sequences were obtained from PBMCs. These receptors came from a human donor in good health. CDR3s include the opening cysteine and the closing phenylalanine or tryptophan. The D gene is left open where the match is weak. Expanded clones are given a class, and other clones once, few, many or no size at all.

size: -; J: TRBJ1-1; V: TRBV7-9; D: -; DNA: TGTGCCAGCAGCTTAGAGGCGGGGCTGGGGACTGAAGCTTTCTTT; CDR3: CASSLEAGLGTEAFF
size: -; J: TRBJ1-3; V: TRBV28; D: -; DNA: TGTGCCAGCCTCGGCTCTGGAAACACCATATATTTT; CDR3: CASLGSGNTIYF
size: -; J: TRBJ2-1; V: TRBV20-1; D: -; DNA: TGCAGTGCTTCACTCCCGAATGAGCAGTTCTTC; CDR3: CSASLPNEQFF
size: -; J: TRBJ1-2; V: TRBV6-5; D: -; DNA: TGTGCCAGCAGTTACTCCCCGAACAGCGGCGGCTATGGCTACACCTTC; CDR3: CASSYSPNSGGYGYTF
size: few; J: TRBJ2-1; V: TRBV5-4; D: -; DNA: TGTGCCAGCAGCTTGGAGGGTCCTCGGGGGACTCGCAATGAGCAGTTCTTC; CDR3: CASSLEGPRGTRNEQFF
size: -; J: TRBJ1-5; V: TRBV15; D: -; DNA: TGTGCCACCAGCAGAGATGGGGCCCTAAATCAGCCCCAGCATTTT; CDR3: CATSRDGALNQPQHF
size: -; J: TRBJ2-1; V: TRBV6-1; D: -; DNA: TGTGCCAGCAGAGGACTCTTAACGGGATACAATGAGCAGTTCTTC; CDR3: CASRGLLTGYNEQFF
size: -; J: TRBJ1-6; V: TRBV11-2; D: TRBD1; DNA: TGTGCCAGCAGCCAATCCGGACAGGGAGATTCACCCCTCCACTTT; CDR3: CASSQSGQGDSPLHF
size: -; J: TRBJ1-2; V: TRBV5-4; D: -; DNA: TGTGCCAGCGCCCCGGCGGGGGCGGTTCATTATGGCTACACCTTC; CDR3: CASAPAGAVHYGYTF
size: -; J: TRBJ2-3; V: TRBV7-6; D: -; DNA: TGTGCCAGCAGCCGGGGCACAGATACGCAGTATTTT; CDR3: CASSRGTDTQYF
size: -; J: TRBJ2-5; V: TRBV19; D: TRBD2; DNA: TGTGCCAGTAGCAAGCTAGCGGGGGGATGGGAGACCCAGTACTTC; CDR3: CASSKLAGGWETQYF
size: -; J: TRBJ2-5; V: TRBV6-1; D: -; DNA: TGTGCCAGCAGTGATTGGGGAGCCCAGTACTTC; CDR3: CASSDWGAQYF
size: -; J: TRBJ2-7; V: TRBV18; D: -; DNA: TGTGCCAGCTCACCATTATTTGGCTGGGACACCAATAACGAGCAGTACTTC; CDR3: CASSPLFGWDTNNEQYF
size: -; J: TRBJ2-1; V: TRBV6-4; D: TRBD2; DNA: TGTGCCAGCAGCTCCGGACTAGCGGGATACAATGAGCAGTTCTTC; CDR3: CASSSGLAGYNEQFF
size: -; J: TRBJ2-5; V: TRBV5-1; D: -; DNA: TGCGCCAGCAGCCCGCGGATTGAGGGAGAGACCCAGTACTTC; CDR3: CASSPRIEGETQYF
size: -; J: TRBJ2-5; V: TRBV11-2; D: TRBD1; DNA: TGTGCCAGCAGTCTAAACCCGGGACAGCAAGAGACCCAGTACTTC; CDR3: CASSLNPGQQETQYF
size: -; J: TRBJ1-1; V: TRBV30; D: -; DNA: TGTGCCTGGAGTTTCCGGGTGAACACTGAAGCTTTCTTT; CDR3: CAWSFRVNTEAFF
size: -; J: TRBJ2-7; V: TRBV6-5; D: -; DNA: TGTGCCAGCAGTTACTCGAGGGAGTACGAGCAGTACTTC; CDR3: CASSYSREYEQYF
size: -; J: TRBJ1-6; V: TRBV7-2; D: -; DNA: TGTGCCAGCAGCGAAGTCGAGATTTCACCCCTCCACTTT; CDR3: CASSEVEISPLHF
size: -; J: TRBJ1-6; V: TRBV30; D: -; DNA: TGTGCCTGGGCAACAGGGAATTCACCCCTCCACTTT; CDR3: CAWATGNSPLHF
size: -; J: TRBJ1-2; V: TRBV7-9; D: -; DNA: TGTGCCAGCAGCCTAGACGGGATCCCCACCTTC; CDR3: CASSLDGIPTF
size: -; J: TRBJ1-2; V: TRBV30; D: TRBD1; DNA: TGTGCCTGGAGTACCAAAGGACAGGGAAAGTGGGGCTACACCTTC; CDR3: CAWSTKGQGKWGYTF